Below are 6 T cell receptor beta chains sequenced from a single sample in a study of tumor-infiltrating lymphocytes in primary liver carcinoma. The template, about 540 ng total RNA, yielded TCR beta cDNA made with a constant-region primer. Slightly modified ARM-PCR with three nested multiplex PCR rounds yielded TCR beta libraries. The first two PCR rounds, around 11 cycles each, used TRBV1-TRBV30 forward primers and a C-beta reverse primer. TCRdb analysed the multiplex PCR reads with MiXCR anew, one entry per CDR3 protein. The sample consists of about 21,000 distinct CDR3 sequences, approximately 79% of them appearing once. The study co-extracted DNA and RNA from 20-30 mg of unsorted bulk tissue. Sequencing was done on a sample of liver tumor tissue from sampling region 1. Sample subset: tumor region T1, superior pole. These TCRs come from a middle-aged man with primary liver carcinoma and hepatitis B virus infection.

In the case of this clonotype: A read error may explain this, as a much larger clone is one base away. The CDR3 does not end in the conserved phenylalanine or tryptophan, so this is likely a read error. V gene TRBV5-4 combines with J gene TRBJ1-2; no clear D gene. Germline V gene data show CDR1 as SGHNT and CDR2 as YYREEE (reference sequence). V lost 4 bases and J 3 bases, leaving 10 bases between the germline ends. This CDR3 spans 13 amino acids. For the CDR3, the DNA is TGTGCCAGCAGCGTGGACCGCCACTATGGCTACACCTCC. This gives the protein CASSVDRHYGYTS.

With respect to this clonotype: The CDR3 does not end in the conserved phenylalanine or tryptophan, so this is likely a read error. The limits of the CDR3 on the DNA are not certain, so only TCRdb's listed CDR3 is given. The chain is built from TRBV20-1 and TRBJ2-7; the D segment call TRBD2 is taken from the table without a DNA check. The CDR3 sequence runs 11 residues, both termini included. Germline lookup yields CDR1 DFQATT and CDR2 SNEGSKA (reference sequence). The CDR3 protein is CSARGPSGWYS.

Of note for this clonotype: A much larger clonotype is one base distant, so this may be a read error. The chain has TRBV11-2 and TRBJ2-4; 7 nucleotides align to TRBD1. The length of the CDR3 is 15 residues. Germline loops: CDR1 SGHAT, CDR2 FQNNGV. The CDR3 DNA is TGTGCCAGCAGCTTAGAGTCAGGGGGTAGAAACACTCAGTACTTC. Translation gives CASSLESGGRNTQYF.

Comment on this clonotype: Since the CDR3 does not end with the conserved phenylalanine or tryptophan, this likely comes from a read error. The rearrangement links TRBV11-2 to TRBJ2-7; 7 nucleotides agree with TRBD1. The germline V gene encodes CDR1 SGHAT and CDR2 FQNNGV. The CDR3 spans 13 residues. CDR3 sequence reads: CANSLDSGGEQYS. The DNA of the CDR3 is TGTGCCAACAGCTTAGATTCAGGGGGTGAGCAGTACTCC.

A word on this clonotype: A much larger clone lies one base from this, so it may be a read error. CDR3 coding DNA: TGTGCCAACAGCTTAGGGGTGGGACACCCCCAGCATTTT. It yields the protein CANSLGVGHPQHF. The V call is TRBV7-6, the J call TRBJ1-5; D is possibly TRBD1 (6 bases). The CDR3 loop spans 13 amino acids. CDR1 is SGHVS and CDR2 is FNYEAQ in the germline V gene.

A note on this clonotype: One junction end disagrees with the germline gene, perhaps due to a read error. This chain connects TRBV6-5 to TRBJ2-7; weak D call: TRBD1 (5 bases). The CDR3 runs 16 residues. From germline, CDR1 is MNHEY and CDR2 SVGAGI. CDR3 nucleotide sequence: TGTGTCAGCAGGCTCGGACAAACAGCATCCTTTTACGAGCAGTACTTC. It specifies CVSRLGQTASFYEQYF.